The clone carrying this T cell receptor (beta chain) was found a few times. V lost 4 bases to trimming and J lost 2 bases, with 19 bases between them. The CDR3 loop spans 17 amino acids. Germline V CDR1 and CDR2: SGDLS, YYNGEE. The isolated RNA, all of it, was reverse transcribed, so expressed TCRB transcripts were what got sequenced. Some clones are missing from TCRdb's copy, which holds only in-frame ones; the method was immunoSEQ multiplex PCR. The data hold some 410,000 clones, with around 10% observed a single time. This entry is derived from a study of beta chain features in type 1 diabetes. V gene TRBV9 combines with J gene TRBJ2-1, with D possibly matching TRBD1 (6 bases). This clonotype originated in a woman aged 18-29 years in good health. Material for sequencing was naive CD4+ T cells from blood. CDR3 sequence (DNA): TGTGCCAGCAGCCCGAGGGGTGGGACACTTGCCTACAATGAGCAGTTCTTC. This encodes CASSPRGGTLAYNEQFF. Complete variable domain (other parts from reference TRBV9 and TRBJ2-1): DSGVTQTPKHLITATGQRVTLRCSPRSGDLSVYWYQQSLDQGLQFLIQYYNGEERAKGNILERFSAQQFPDLHSELNLSSLELGDSALYFCASSPRGGTLAYNEQFFGPGTRLTVL.